These T cell receptor beta chains were read from a single sample in a study of fetal regulatory T cell absence and autoimmunity. This table comes from immunoSEQ multiplex PCR, and its TCRdb copy is limited to in-frame clones, with some not included. This sample has 95,000 to 100,000 clones, with around 72% found just once. Sequencing was carried out using pancreas tissue. These receptors were collected from a male donor with IPEX syndrome. Both conserved end residues are part of each CDR3. Each record gives: V gene, clone size, CDR3 protein. Clone size is stated in some rows and not others, as once, few, many or a class when expanded.

v_gene: TRBV18; abundance: once; CDR3aa: CASSLAGGPTDTQYF
v_gene: TRBV13; abundance: NA; CDR3aa: CASSPGTSRYEQYF
v_gene: TRBV11-2; abundance: NA; CDR3aa: CASSLRGRPPTDTQYF
v_gene: TRBV11-2; abundance: NA; CDR3aa: CASSSEVPSTDTQYF
v_gene: TRBV7-9; abundance: NA; CDR3aa: CASSSDRVYNSPLHF
v_gene: TRBV6-5; abundance: few; CDR3aa: CASSYALAYEQYF
v_gene: TRBV27; abundance: NA; CDR3aa: CASSPMDRGPNSPLHF
v_gene: TRBV6-5; abundance: NA; CDR3aa: CASSPGGFYNSPLHF
v_gene: TRBV2; abundance: few; CDR3aa: CASSGTGGNEQFF
v_gene: TRBV5-1; abundance: NA; CDR3aa: CASSPRGRDEKLFF
v_gene: TRBV18; abundance: NA; CDR3aa: CASSPMDRGFYGYTF
v_gene: TRBV4-1; abundance: NA; CDR3aa: CASSQDPLTGGYGYTF
v_gene: TRBV5-6; abundance: NA; CDR3aa: CASSLTGGNTEAFF
v_gene: TRBV2; abundance: NA; CDR3aa: CAFKKGGGGKNIQYF
v_gene: TRBV19; abundance: few; CDR3aa: CASSIHGSYEQYF
v_gene: TRBV19; abundance: NA; CDR3aa: CASSLRTSGRGEQFF
v_gene: TRBV11-3; abundance: NA; CDR3aa: CASSSEAGTYEQYF
v_gene: TRBV10-2; abundance: medium-sized; CDR3aa: CASSESRGNIQYF
v_gene: TRBV5-1; abundance: NA; CDR3aa: CASSLDLQNTEAFF
v_gene: TRBV5-4; abundance: NA; CDR3aa: CASTAGDWPDTQYF
v_gene: TRBV4-2; abundance: NA; CDR3aa: CASTALAGEQFF
v_gene: TRBV5-1; abundance: few; CDR3aa: CASSLWVQNIQYF
v_gene: TRBV10-2; abundance: NA; CDR3aa: CASRYQLGANQPQHF
v_gene: TRBV13; abundance: once; CDR3aa: CASSLGLLAGNGELFF
v_gene: TRBV2; abundance: NA; CDR3aa: CASGTPGVINVEFF
v_gene: TRBV27; abundance: NA; CDR3aa: CASSTYRGVNTEAFF
v_gene: TRBV10-3; abundance: NA; CDR3aa: CAISESDRAYGYTF
v_gene: TRBV10-2; abundance: NA; CDR3aa: CASSGWGIVSPLHF
v_gene: TRBV4-3; abundance: NA; CDR3aa: CASSQLRGGTEAFF
v_gene: TRBV7-2; abundance: NA; CDR3aa: CASSLEAGEIDEQYF
v_gene: TRBV30; abundance: once; CDR3aa: CAWSLRGQTGELFF
v_gene: TRBV11-3; abundance: NA; CDR3aa: CASSFLRGTDTQYF
v_gene: TRBV7-9; abundance: NA; CDR3aa: CASSLLGHNSPLHF
v_gene: TRBV7-2; abundance: once; CDR3aa: CASSWDRLNTEAFF
v_gene: TRBV27; abundance: once; CDR3aa: CASSLSRGRGAYNEQFF
v_gene: TRBV29-1; abundance: NA; CDR3aa: CSVGGNTGELFF
v_gene: TRBV2; abundance: NA; CDR3aa: CASSWTRAGELFF
v_gene: TRBV5-5; abundance: once; CDR3aa: CASSLLAASYNEQFF
v_gene: TRBV5-4; abundance: NA; CDR3aa: CASSWGQNTEAFF
v_gene: TRBV10-3; abundance: NA; CDR3aa: CAISESKNRGRLYEQYF
v_gene: TRBV7-2; abundance: few; CDR3aa: CASSPVAGGPDEQFF
v_gene: TRBV30; abundance: NA; CDR3aa: CAWSTSGRSGYEQYF
v_gene: TRBV11-2; abundance: NA; CDR3aa: CASSLARGPGYTF
v_gene: TRBV19; abundance: NA; CDR3aa: CASTPGQGIYGYTF
v_gene: TRBV6-6; abundance: NA; CDR3aa: CASSYPTMMRGGPQHF
v_gene: TRBV5-6; abundance: NA; CDR3aa: CASSLQGGATEAFF
v_gene: TRBV27; abundance: NA; CDR3aa: CASSSGTTTEAFF
v_gene: TRBV7-9; abundance: few; CDR3aa: CASSLSLDSLLFF
v_gene: TRBV2; abundance: NA; CDR3aa: CASQGRVQSYNEQFF
v_gene: TRBV14; abundance: once; CDR3aa: CASSQAQGGNTEAFF
v_gene: TRBV10-3; abundance: NA; CDR3aa: CAISEPRWANEQFF
v_gene: TRBV4-3; abundance: NA; CDR3aa: CASSRIRTRTGELFF
v_gene: TRBV11-3; abundance: few; CDR3aa: CASSLGGSTDTQYF
v_gene: TRBV7-6; abundance: once; CDR3aa: CASSLMAGTGELFF
v_gene: TRBV7-9; abundance: NA; CDR3aa: CASTTLADVHTGELFF
v_gene: TRBV27; abundance: NA; CDR3aa: CASSFTGGAGTEAFF
v_gene: TRBV11-3; abundance: NA; CDR3aa: CASSAAGDSYNEQFF
v_gene: TRBV10-3; abundance: NA; CDR3aa: CAISDVAGRGANEQFF
v_gene: TRBV9; abundance: NA; CDR3aa: CASSQGWRGGNTIYF
v_gene: TRBV11-3; abundance: NA; CDR3aa: CASSLDNLAGGPTTGELFF